Listed here are 19 T cell receptor beta chains from one sample, sequenced in a study of blood T cell repertoires in COVID-19. Assay used: immunoSEQ multiplex PCR; TCRdb lists only in-frame clones, some missing. The table includes 25,000 to 35,000 clones, approximately 86% detected once. The specimen sequenced was peripheral blood. The receptors derive from a human donor in a cohort sampled during active COVID-19.

The rearrangement links TRBV12-3 or TRBV12-4 to TRBJ1-2; 7 nucleotides line up with TRBD1. With V trimmed by 0 bases and J by 8 bases, 3 bases remained unmatched. This CDR3 is built from 13 residues. The CDR3 region is CASSLATGNGYTF. The CDR3 nucleotides read TGTGCCAGCAGTTTAGCGACAGGGAACGGCTACACCTTC.

This clone was picked up a small number of times. CDR3 nucleotide sequence: TGTGCCAGCAGCTTAGTGGGGGCAGCTAATGAAAAACTGTTTTTT. Protein sequence: CASSLVGAANEKLFF. V and J are TRBV7-8 and TRBJ1-4; D may be TRBD1 (6 bases). The germline V and J ends were trimmed by 1 base and 3 bases, with 9 bases remaining between them. Germline assignment: CDR1 SGHVS and CDR2 FQNEAQ. The CDR3 runs 15 residues.

This rearrangement joins TRBV7-2 to TRBJ2-7; D is unresolved. Germline lookup yields CDR1 SGHTA and CDR2 FQGNSA. There are 14 residues in the CDR3. The V gene lost 5 bases and the J gene lost 4 bases, with 15 bases spanning the gap. The CDR3 sequence is CASSLRLAGYEQYF. DNA of the CDR3: TGTGCCAGCAGCCTAAGACTGGCTGGGTACGAGCAGTACTTC. Complete variable domain (other parts from reference TRBV7-2 and TRBJ2-7): GAGVSQSPSNKVTEKGKDVELRCDPISGHTALYWYRQSLGQGLEFLIYFQGNSAPDKSGLPSDRFSAERTGGSVSTLTIQRTQQEDSAVYLCASSLRLAGYEQYFGPGTRLTVT.

The sample holds a few counts of this clone. In DNA form, the CDR3 reads TGCGCCAGCAGCCAACAGGGACTAGCGGGGTCGACCGGGGAGCTGTTTTTT. Its protein product is CASSQQGLAGSTGELFF. V is TRBV4-1 and J is TRBJ2-2, with TRBD2 matching 13 bases. Germline V lookup: CDR1 MGHRA, CDR2 YSYEKL. The CDR3 runs 17 residues. V was clipped by 2 bases and J by 5 bases; unmatched bases: 5.

The chain employs TRBV6-1 and TRBJ1-6; 10 bases are a match to TRBD1. The germline V gene encodes CDR1 MNHNS and CDR2 SASEGT. The CDR3 has 16 residues. Unmatched junction bases numbered 7, after V lost 4 bases and J lost 7 bases. The CDR3 spells CASSAGTGVWNSPLHF. CDR3 sequence (DNA): TGTGCCAGCAGTGCCGGGACAGGGGTCTGGAATTCACCCCTCCACTTT.

CDR3 sequence (DNA): TGTGCCAGCAGCTTGGAGCCACTGAACCACTATTTCTACGAGCAGTACTTC. Its translation: CASSLEPLNHYFYEQYF. This chain connects TRBV5-5 to TRBJ2-7; D is undetermined. With 0 bases removed from V and 3 bases from J, the gap between germline ends came to 19 bases. Germline CDR1 SGHKS, CDR2 YYEKEE (reference sequence). The CDR3 spans 17 residues.

This clone has just a few counts. The chain joins TRBV3-1 (or the pseudogene TRBV3-2) to TRBJ1-2, with 9 bases aligning to TRBD1. The junction had 5 bases not matched to a gene; V was cut back by 4 bases and J by 5 bases. The CDR3 sequence is 14 residues long. Per germline, CDR1 LGHDT and CDR2 YNNKEL (reference sequence). CDR3 nucleotide sequence: TGTGCCAGCAGCCCGGGACAGGGTGGGTATGGCTACACCTTC. Translated: CASSPGQGGYGYTF.

The V gene is TRBV19, the J gene TRBJ2-3; weak D call: TRBD1 (6 bases). Trimming removed 6 bases at V and 5 bases at J, with 18 bases between. The CDR3 covers 15 residues. Per germline, CDR1 LNHDA and CDR2 SQIVND (reference sequence). The CDR3 DNA follows: TGTGCCAGTAGGCCCAGGGGAACGAACAGAGATACGCAGTATTTT. Translated, it gives CASRPRGTNRDTQYF.

The chain combines TRBV7-9 with TRBJ1-4; D remains unclear. V gave up 1 base and J gave up 10 bases, with 4 bases separating them. Germline V gives CDR1 SEHNR, CDR2 FQNEAQ (reference sequence). The CDR3 covers 11 residues. CDR3 protein: CASSLGRKLFF. In DNA, the CDR3 is TGTGCCAGCAGCTTAGGCAGAAAACTGTTTTTT.

This clone was counted only a few times. The genes are TRBV30 and TRBJ1-2; TRBD1 is a possible D gene (6 bases). Trimming stripped 7 bases from V and 6 bases from J, with 24 bases between. CDR1 is GTSNPN, CDR2 SVGIG, per germline (reference sequence). The CDR3 totals 15 residues. CDR3 nucleotides: TGTGCCTTAAGCGATGGCGACTACAGGGCGGATGGCTACACCTTC. It is translated as CALSDGDYRADGYTF.

The rearrangement joins TRBV6-1 to TRBJ2-1; 8 bases are shared with TRBD2. Germline CDR1 is MNHNS and CDR2 is SASEGT. J was trimmed by 8 bases and V by 2 bases; bases with no gene match: 5. The CDR3 has 14 residues. CDR3 sequence: CASSESGGAYEQFF. CDR3 coding DNA: TGTGCCAGCAGTGAATCCGGGGGGGCCTATGAGCAGTTCTTC.

The chain carries TRBV12-3 or TRBV12-4 and TRBJ2-5; the D is unclear. This CDR3 comprises 12 residues. The V end was cut by 5 bases, the J end by 7 bases, with 11 bases between. The CDR3 nucleotides read TGTGCCAGCAGTCCACCCTCCGGGACCCAGTACTTC. It specifies CASSPPSGTQYF.

This clone showed up just once. The genes are TRBV5-1 and TRBJ2-3, with TRBD1 matching 9 bases. The length of the CDR3 is 14 residues. Germline CDR1 SGHRS, CDR2 YFSETQ. The V and J ends lost 4 bases and 2 bases, in that order; junction bases with no gene match: 2. CDR3 sequence (DNA): TGCGCCAGCAGCGGGACAGGGATCACAGATACGCAGTATTTT. Encoded protein: CASSGTGITDTQYF.

The chain has TRBV6-5 and TRBJ2-2; D is unresolved. Germline V CDR1 and CDR2: MNHEY, SVGAGI. This CDR3 is built from 14 residues. The V gene lost 7 bases and the J gene lost 1 base, with 10 bases spanning the gap. The CDR3 nucleotides read TGTGCCAGCATATGGGCACAGAACACCGGGGAGCTGTTTTTT. Translated: CASIWAQNTGELFF.

This chain connects TRBV2 to TRBJ2-1; 11 positions agree with TRBD2. This CDR3 is built from 16 residues. Per germline, CDR1 SNHLY and CDR2 FYNNEI. The J segment lost 2 bases and the V segment lost 7 bases, leaving 7 bases of the junction unmatched. DNA of the CDR3: TGTGCCAGCAAAACCTTTAGCGGGGGGGCCTACAATGAGCAGTTCTTC. Translating gives CASKTFSGGAYNEQFF.

V gene TRBV5-1 combines with J gene TRBJ2-2, with D hard to call. The CDR3 runs 16 residues. Between the trimmed V and J ends, which lost 0 bases and 0 bases, there was a span of 9 bases. Germline V CDR1 and CDR2: SGHRS, YFSETQ. The CDR3 here is CASSLGRLPNTGELFF. As DNA, the CDR3 is TGCGCCAGCAGCTTGGGTCGTCTCCCGAACACCGGGGAGCTGTTTTTT.

V and J are TRBV9 and TRBJ1-2; 8 bases match TRBD1. J was trimmed by 4 bases and V by 0 bases; bases with no gene match: 5. This CDR3 is 15 amino acids long. In germline, CDR1 is SGDLS, CDR2 YYNGEE. CDR3 sequence: CASSVGQGASYGYTF. The CDR3 DNA reads as TGTGCCAGCAGCGTAGGGCAGGGGGCGTCCTATGGCTACACCTTC.

This clone has just one count. The chain uses TRBV5-1 and TRBJ2-7; TRBD2 agrees at 8 bases. V was pared by 0 bases and J by 3 bases, with 5 bases of the junction left unmatched. Germline lookup yields CDR1 SGHRS and CDR2 YFSETQ. This CDR3 spans 15 amino acids. In nucleotides, the CDR3 is TGCGCCAGCAGCTTGGGAAGCGGGGGTCGCTACGAGCAGTACTTC. It encodes CASSLGSGGRYEQYF.

The chain uses TRBV3-1 (or the pseudogene TRBV3-2) and TRBJ1-3, with TRBD1 identical over 10 bases. Per germline, CDR1 LGHDT and CDR2 YNNKEL (reference sequence). V was pared by 6 bases and J by 4 bases, with 6 bases of the junction left unmatched. The CDR3 has 15 residues. The DNA of the CDR3 is TGTGCCAGCAGTGGGGACAGGGGAAGAGGAAACACCATATATTTT. Encoded protein: CASSGDRGRGNTIYF.